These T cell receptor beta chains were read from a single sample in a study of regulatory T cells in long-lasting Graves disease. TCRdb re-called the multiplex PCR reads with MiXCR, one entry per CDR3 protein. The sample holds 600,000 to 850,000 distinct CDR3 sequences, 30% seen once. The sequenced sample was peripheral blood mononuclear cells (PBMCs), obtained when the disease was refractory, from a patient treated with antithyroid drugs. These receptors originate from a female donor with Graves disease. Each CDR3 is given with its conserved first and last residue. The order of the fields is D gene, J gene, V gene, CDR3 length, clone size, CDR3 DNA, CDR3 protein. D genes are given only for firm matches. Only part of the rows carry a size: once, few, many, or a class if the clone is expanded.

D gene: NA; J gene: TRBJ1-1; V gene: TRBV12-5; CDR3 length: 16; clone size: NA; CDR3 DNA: TGTGCTAGTGGTTTGGTAATTGACAACGAGAACACTGAAGCTTTCTTT; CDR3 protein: CASGLVIDNENTEAFF
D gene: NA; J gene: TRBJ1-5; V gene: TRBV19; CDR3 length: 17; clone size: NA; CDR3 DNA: TGTGCCAGTAGAAACCCCCCGGGACGCAATAGCAATCAGCCCCAGCATTTT; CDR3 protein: CASRNPPGRNSNQPQHF
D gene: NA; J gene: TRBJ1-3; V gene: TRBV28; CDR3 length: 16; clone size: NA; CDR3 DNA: TGTGCCAGCAGTTTAAAGGGACATATAATTGGAAACACCATATATTTT; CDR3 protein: CASSLKGHIIGNTIYF
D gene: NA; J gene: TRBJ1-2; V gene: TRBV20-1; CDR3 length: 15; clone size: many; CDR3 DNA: TGCAGTGCTGTCAACGACAGGCAATCTTTCTATGGCTACACCTTC; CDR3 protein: CSAVNDRQSFYGYTF
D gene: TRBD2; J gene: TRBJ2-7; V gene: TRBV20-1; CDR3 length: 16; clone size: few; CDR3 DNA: TGCAGTGCTAGAGATCCAACTAGCGGGGGTGAGGGCGAGCAGTACTTC; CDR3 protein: CSARDPTSGGEGEQYF
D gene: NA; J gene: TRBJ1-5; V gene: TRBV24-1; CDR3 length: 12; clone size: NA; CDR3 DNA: TGTGCCACCAGGCCGGTCGGGCAGCCCCAGCATTTT; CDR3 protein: CATRPVGQPQHF
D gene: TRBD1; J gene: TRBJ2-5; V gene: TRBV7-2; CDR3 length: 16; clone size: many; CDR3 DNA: TGTGCCAGCAGCTTAAGGGGGGACAGGGTATGGGAGACCCAGTACTTC; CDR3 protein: CASSLRGDRVWETQYF
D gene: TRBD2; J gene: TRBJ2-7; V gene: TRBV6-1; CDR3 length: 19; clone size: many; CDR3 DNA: TGTGCCAGCAGTGAAGCGCTATCCGGGACTAGCGGCCGCTCCTACGAGCAGTACTTC; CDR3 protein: CASSEALSGTSGRSYEQYF
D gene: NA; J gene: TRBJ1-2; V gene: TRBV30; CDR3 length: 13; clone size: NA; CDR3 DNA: TGTGCCTGGAGTAAAAGACAGCTCTATGGCTACACCTTC; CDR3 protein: CAWSKRQLYGYTF
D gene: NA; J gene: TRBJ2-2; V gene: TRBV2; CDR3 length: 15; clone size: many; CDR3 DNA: TGTGCCAGCAAAGAGGTCCTCGTGGCGACCGGGGAGCTGTTTTTT; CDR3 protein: CASKEVLVATGELFF
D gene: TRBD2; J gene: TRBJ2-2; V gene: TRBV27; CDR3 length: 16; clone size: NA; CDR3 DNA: TGTGCCAGCAACACCCGAGCGGGAGGGAACACCGGGGAGCTGTTTTTT; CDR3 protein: CASNTRAGGNTGELFF
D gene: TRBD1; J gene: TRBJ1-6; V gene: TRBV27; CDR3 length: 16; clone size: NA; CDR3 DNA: TGTGCCAGCCGATATTCCCGGACAGGGGATAATTCACCCCTCCACTTT; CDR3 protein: CASRYSRTGDNSPLHF
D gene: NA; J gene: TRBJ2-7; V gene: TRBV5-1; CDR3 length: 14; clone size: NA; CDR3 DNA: TGCGCCAGCAGCTTGGTAGCGGAGGGCGGCGAGCAGTACTTC; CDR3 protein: CASSLVAEGGEQYF
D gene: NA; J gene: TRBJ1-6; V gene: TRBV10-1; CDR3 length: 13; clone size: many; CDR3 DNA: TGCGCCAGCAGTGGGCCAGGCTATTCACCCCTCCACTTT; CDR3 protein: CASSGPGYSPLHF
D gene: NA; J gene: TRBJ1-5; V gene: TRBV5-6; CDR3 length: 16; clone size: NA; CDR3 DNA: TGTGCCAGCAGCTTGGGCGGGGTGGCAGGGGAGGAGCCCCAGCATTTT; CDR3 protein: CASSLGGVAGEEPQHF
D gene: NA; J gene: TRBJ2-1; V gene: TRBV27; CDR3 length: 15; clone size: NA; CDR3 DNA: TGTGCCAGCAGTTTATCCGGGATTCCTGGCAATGAGCAGTTCTTC; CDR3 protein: CASSLSGIPGNEQFF
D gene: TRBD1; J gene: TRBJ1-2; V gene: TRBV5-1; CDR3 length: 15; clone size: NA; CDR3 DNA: TGCGCCAGCAGCCACCCAGAACAGGGGTCGTCTGGCTACACCTTC; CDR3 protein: CASSHPEQGSSGYTF
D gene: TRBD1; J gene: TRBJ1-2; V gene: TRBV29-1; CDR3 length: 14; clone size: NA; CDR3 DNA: TGCAGCGTTGACTATAAACAGGGGGCAGATGGCTACACCTTC; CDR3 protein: CSVDYKQGADGYTF